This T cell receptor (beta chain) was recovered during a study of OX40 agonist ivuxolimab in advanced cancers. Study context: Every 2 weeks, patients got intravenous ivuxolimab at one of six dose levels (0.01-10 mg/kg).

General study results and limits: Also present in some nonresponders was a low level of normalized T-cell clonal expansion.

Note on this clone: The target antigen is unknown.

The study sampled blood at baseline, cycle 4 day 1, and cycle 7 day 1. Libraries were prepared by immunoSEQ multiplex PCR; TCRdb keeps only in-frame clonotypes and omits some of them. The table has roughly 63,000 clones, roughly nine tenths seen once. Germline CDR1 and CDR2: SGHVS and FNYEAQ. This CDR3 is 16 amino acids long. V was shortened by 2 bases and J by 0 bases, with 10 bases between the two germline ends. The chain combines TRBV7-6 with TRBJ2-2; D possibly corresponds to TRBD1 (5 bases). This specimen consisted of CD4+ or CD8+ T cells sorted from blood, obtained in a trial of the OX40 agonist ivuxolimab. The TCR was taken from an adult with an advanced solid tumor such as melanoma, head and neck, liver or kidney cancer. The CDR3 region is CASSLSGRTNTGELFF. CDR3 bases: TGTGCCAGCAGCTTATCAGGGCGGACGAACACCGGGGAGCTGTTTTTT.